Shown below are 18 T cell receptor beta chains from a single sample sequenced in a study of regulatory T cells in long-lasting Graves disease. Documented time point: newly diagnosed GD, antithyroid drugs for less than 3 months. Extracted RNA from PBMCs served as the source of the TCR library. According to the study, TCR beta libraries were built with iRepertoire HTBI primers and CDR3-region Arm-PCR. TCRdb re-called the multiplex PCR reads with MiXCR, one entry per CDR3 protein. The data contain a few hundred thousand distinct CDR3 sequences, roughly 12% of them singletons. The same data also went into a second study, on T cells in Graves' hyperthyroidism and ophthalmopathy.

This sample comprised peripheral blood mononuclear cells (PBMCs), obtained at new diagnosis, from a patient treated with antithyroid drugs. Every receptor here comes from a woman younger than 30 with Graves disease.

This clonotype was found a few times. This may stem from a read error, because a much larger clone lies one nucleotide away. The chain combines TRBV2 with TRBJ1-6, with a tentative D call TRBD1 (5 bases). The CDR3 spans 12 residues. V shed 8 bases and J shed 7 bases, with 9 bases lying between them. Looked up from germline, CDR1 is SNHLY and CDR2 is FYNNEI. CDR3 bases: TGTGCCAGCGACGAGGGGAATTCACCCCTCCACTTT. This translates into CASDEGNSPLHF.

In this sample, this clonotype turned up many times. The rearrangement links TRBV2 to TRBJ1-2, with D possibly matching TRBD1 (5 bases). Germline CDR1 and CDR2: SNHLY and FYNNEI. Trimming pared 8 bases from V and 7 bases from J, leaving 20 bases between. This CDR3 region has 14 residues. CDR3 sequence (DNA): TGTGCCAGCGCCTTGACAGCCCCCATGGGTGGCTACACCTTC. Translation: CASALTAPMGGYTF.

This clonotype was recorded a few times. Sequence at one end of the junction differs from germline and may be a read error. The chain employs TRBV6-2 or TRBV6-3 and TRBJ2-5; a possible D gene is TRBD1 (5 bases). The J call may be mistaken, given a closer DNA end match to TRBJ2-1. CDR1 and CDR2 (germline): MNHEY, SVGEGT. The CDR3 loop spans 15 amino acids. For the CDR3, the DNA is TGTGCCAGCAGCTACGTAACAGGTTCCTGCAATGAGCAGTTCTTC. Its protein product is CASSYVTGSCNEQFF.

The CDR3 bases are TGCAGTGCATCTCTGCGGGAGGGCAATGAGCAGTTCTTC. As protein: CSASLREGNEQFF. The chain recombines TRBV20-1 with TRBJ2-1; 9 nucleotides line up with TRBD2. From germline, CDR1 is DFQATT and CDR2 SNEGSKA (reference sequence). V dropped 6 bases and J dropped 6; count of bases not matched to a gene: 6. The CDR3 runs 13 residues.

In the case of this clonotype: It differs at one base from a far larger clone, so likely a read error. CDR3: CATSDLEFGGQETQFF. In DNA form, the CDR3 reads TGTGCCACCAGTGATTTGGAATTTGGAGGGCAAGAGACCCAGTTCTTC. The chain links TRBV24-1 to TRBJ2-1; a possible D gene is TRBD2 (6 bases). Trimming removed 0 bases at V and 13 bases at J, with 21 bases between. The CDR3 runs 16 residues. Germline V gene data show CDR1 as KGHDR and CDR2 as SFDVKD.

As regards this clonotype: This could be a read error, since a much larger clone is one nucleotide away. The CDR3 nucleotides read TGTGCCAGCCAGATCTCCCATAATTCACCCCTCCACTTT. Protein sequence: CASQISHNSPLHF. The chain carries TRBV6-1 and TRBJ1-6; D call uncertain. From germline, CDR1 is MNHNS and CDR2 SASEGT. There are 13 residues in the CDR3.

This clonotype was seen repeatedly, ten times or more. The rearrangement joins TRBV11-1 to TRBJ2-4, with D unclear. Deletions cut 2 bases from V and 5 bases from J, with 1 base between. Germline loops: CDR1 SGHAT, CDR2 FQDESV (reference sequence). The CDR3 is 11 residues long. DNA for the CDR3: TGTGCCAGCAGCTTACAAAACATTCAGTACTTC. Amino acids: CASSLQNIQYF.

This clonotype was seen at least ten times. This chain joins TRBV6-1 and TRBJ2-7, with a tentative D call TRBD1 (6 bases). Per germline, CDR1 MNHNS and CDR2 SASEGT. Deletions cut 5 bases from V and 2 bases from J, with 13 bases between. This CDR3 region has 14 residues. CDR3 bases: TGTGCCAGCAGTCGGCAGACAGGAACCTACGAGCAGTACGTC. Its translation is CASSRQTGTYEQYV.

The rearrangement links TRBV7-3 to TRBJ2-1; D is tentatively TRBD1 or TRBD2 (6 bases each). The CDR3 contains 16 residues. With 2 bases removed from V and 5 bases from J, the gap between germline ends came to 16 bases. Germline lookup yields CDR1 SGHTA and CDR2 FQGTGA. Here the CDR3 DNA reads TGTGCCAGCAGCTTACGTCCCGGGGGCGATGACAATGAGCAGTTCTTC. The encoded protein is CASSLRPGGDDNEQFF.

This clonotype came up many times. CDR3 protein: CASKRRTGGTDEQFF. The CDR3 bases are TGTGCCAGCAAAAGGAGGACAGGGGGTACCGATGAGCAGTTCTTC. V and J are TRBV6-1 and TRBJ2-1; 10 bases agree with TRBD1. V gave up 7 bases and J gave up 8 bases; unmatched junction bases: 11. Germline V gives CDR1 MNHNS, CDR2 SASEGT. This CDR3 comprises 15 residues.

This chain joins TRBV27 and TRBJ2-1; D assignment may be TRBD1 or TRBD2 (5 bases each). V was shortened by 6 bases and J by 9 bases, with 24 bases between the two germline ends. Germline loops: CDR1 MNHEY, CDR2 SMNVEV (reference sequence). This CDR3 has 16 residues. CDR3 residues: CASRRSGTLPSREQFF. CDR3 nucleotides: TGTGCCAGCAGGCGCTCCGGGACCCTCCCTTCCCGTGAGCAGTTCTTC.

The chain recombines TRBV6-1 with TRBJ2-3, with 9 positions matching TRBD2. Per the germline V gene, CDR1 is MNHNS and CDR2 is SASEGT. V shed 6 bases and J 0 bases; nucleotides not matched to a gene: 4. This CDR3 spans 15 amino acids. The CDR3 DNA reads TGTGCCAGCAGCTCTAGCGGGGTGAGCACAGATACGCAGTATTTT. This gives the protein CASSSSGVSTDTQYF.

This clonotype was recorded only once. This chain uses TRBV2 with TRBJ1-6, with D hard to call. Germline-derived CDR1 and CDR2 are SNHLY and FYNNEI. V dropped 7 bases and J dropped 0 bases, with 7 bases sitting between them. This CDR3 comprises 14 residues. CDR3 loop: CASKQSSYNSPLHF. DNA for the CDR3: TGTGCCAGCAAACAGAGCTCCTATAATTCACCCCTCCACTTT.

This clonotype has a count of ten or more. CDR3: CASSSPGLARQETQYF. The DNA of the CDR3 is TGTGCCAGCAGCTCCCCCGGACTAGCGCGCCAAGAGACCCAGTACTTC. V usage is TRBV5-4 and J usage is TRBJ2-5; 9 bases line up with TRBD2. The CDR3 contains 16 residues. Germline V gene data show CDR1 as SGHNT and CDR2 as YYREEE (reference sequence). The junction had 7 bases not matched to a gene; V was cut back by 3 bases and J by 1 base.

This clonotype appeared a few times. CDR3 sequence (DNA): TGTGCCACCAGCCGAACGGACTTAAACACTGAAGCTTTCTTT. Residues: CATSRTDLNTEAFF. V usage is TRBV15 and J usage is TRBJ1-1, with D uncertain. From germline, CDR1 is LNHNV and CDR2 YYDKDF (reference sequence). V was clipped by 5 bases and J by 2 bases, with 12 bases between them. This CDR3 contains 14 residues.

This clonotype turned up a few times. The chain carries TRBV20-1 and TRBJ1-1; D not resolved. The CDR3 contains 15 residues. Germline lookup yields CDR1 DFQATT and CDR2 SNEGSKA (reference sequence). With 1 base removed from V and 3 bases from J, the gap between germline ends came to 15 bases. CDR3 region: CSARATASGYTEAFF. The CDR3 region has the DNA TGCAGTGCTAGAGCGACCGCATCGGGTTACACTGAAGCTTTCTTT.

This clonotype was seen many times. J is TRBJ2-5 and V is TRBV7-2, with D possibly being TRBD2 (5 bases). V lost 0 bases and J lost 5, with 19 bases in between. CDR1 is SGHTA, CDR2 FQGNSA, per germline. The CDR3 is 17 amino acids. CDR3: CASSLAWLSARGETQYF. In DNA form, the CDR3 reads TGTGCCAGCAGCTTAGCATGGTTGTCGGCCAGAGGGGAGACCCAGTACTTC.

This clonotype has only a few counts. The gene calls are TRBV6-1 and TRBJ2-7; D unresolved. The germline V gene has CDR1 MNHNS and CDR2 SASEGT. Trimming shortened V by 6 bases and J by 2 bases, and 14 bases separated the two germline ends. This CDR3 has 14 amino acids. CDR3 region: CASSDPPKPYEQYV. DNA for the CDR3: TGTGCCAGCAGCGACCCTCCCAAGCCCTACGAGCAGTACGTC.